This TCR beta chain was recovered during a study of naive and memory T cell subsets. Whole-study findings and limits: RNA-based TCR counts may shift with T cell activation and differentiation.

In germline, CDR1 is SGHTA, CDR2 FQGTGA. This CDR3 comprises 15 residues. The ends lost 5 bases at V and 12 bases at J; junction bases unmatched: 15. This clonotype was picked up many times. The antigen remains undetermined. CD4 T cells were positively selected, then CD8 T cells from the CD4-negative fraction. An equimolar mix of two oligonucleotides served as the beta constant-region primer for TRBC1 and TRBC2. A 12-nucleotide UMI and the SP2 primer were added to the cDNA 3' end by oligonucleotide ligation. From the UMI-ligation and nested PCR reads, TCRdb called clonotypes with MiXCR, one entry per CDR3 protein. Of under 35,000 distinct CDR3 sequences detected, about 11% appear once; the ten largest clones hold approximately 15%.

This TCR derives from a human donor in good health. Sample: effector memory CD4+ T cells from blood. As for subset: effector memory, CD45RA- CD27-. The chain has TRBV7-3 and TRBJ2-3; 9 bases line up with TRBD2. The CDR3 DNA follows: TGTGCCAGCAGCCCCGGGGCGGGGGGGCAAAGTTCTCAGTATTTT. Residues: CASSPGAGGQSSQYF. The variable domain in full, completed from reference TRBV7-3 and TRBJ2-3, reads GAGVSQTPSNKVTEKGKYVELRCDPISGHTALYWYRQSLGQGPEFLIYFQGTGAADDSGLPNDRFFAVRPEGSVSTLKIQRTERGDSAVYLCASSPGAGGQSSQYFGPGTRLTVL.